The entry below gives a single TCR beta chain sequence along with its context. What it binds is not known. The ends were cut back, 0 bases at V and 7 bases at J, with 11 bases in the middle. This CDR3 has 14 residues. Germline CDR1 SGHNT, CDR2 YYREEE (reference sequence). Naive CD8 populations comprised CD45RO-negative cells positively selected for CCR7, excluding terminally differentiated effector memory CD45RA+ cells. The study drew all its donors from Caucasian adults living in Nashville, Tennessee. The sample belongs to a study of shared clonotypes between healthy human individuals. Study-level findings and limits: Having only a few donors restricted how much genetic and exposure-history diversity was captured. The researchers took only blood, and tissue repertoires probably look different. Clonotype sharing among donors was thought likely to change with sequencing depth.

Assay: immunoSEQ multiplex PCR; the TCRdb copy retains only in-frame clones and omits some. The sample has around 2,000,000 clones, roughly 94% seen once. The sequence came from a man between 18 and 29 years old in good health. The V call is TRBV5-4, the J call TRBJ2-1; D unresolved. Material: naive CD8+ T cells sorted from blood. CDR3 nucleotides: TGTGCCAGCAGCTTGGAAGGGTCGGGTAATGAGCAGTTCTTC. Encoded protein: CASSLEGSGNEQFF.